The rows below give T cell receptor beta chains drawn from one sample of a study of PD-1 blockade in classical Hodgkin lymphoma. Sequenced by immunoSEQ multiplex PCR; TCRdb stores in-frame clones only, minus some. In the table there are 120,000 to 150,000 clones, about 81% of which are singletons. The specimen was peripheral blood mononuclear cells (PBMCs), collected before the second cycle of nivolumab. Receptor source: a human donor with classical Hodgkin lymphoma. CDR3s include the opening cysteine and the closing phenylalanine or tryptophan. A D gene is named only where the DNA matches it firmly. Expanded clones get a size class; other rows say once, few or many, or leave the size out.

D gene: .; clone size: .; J gene: TRBJ2-7; V gene: TRBV7-3; CDR3 protein: CASSLTSAGRSSGEQYF; CDR3 DNA: TGTGCCAGCAGCTTAACTTCGGCAGGGAGGTCGTCTGGGGAGCAGTACTTC
D gene: .; clone size: .; J gene: TRBJ1-1; V gene: TRBV7-9; CDR3 protein: CASSLHNPDEAFF; CDR3 DNA: TGTGCCAGCAGCCTACATAATCCCGATGAAGCTTTCTTT
D gene: TRBD2; clone size: .; J gene: TRBJ2-7; V gene: TRBV28; CDR3 protein: CASSGAGGPSGEQYF; CDR3 DNA: TGTGCCAGCAGTGGGGCGGGAGGGCCCAGTGGCGAGCAGTACTTC
D gene: .; clone size: .; J gene: TRBJ2-3; V gene: TRBV19; CDR3 protein: CASSIGPSSTDTQYF; CDR3 DNA: TGTGCCAGTAGTATCGGCCCTTCTAGCACAGATACGCAGTATTTT
D gene: .; clone size: few; J gene: TRBJ2-6; V gene: TRBV27; CDR3 protein: CASSTSSGANVLTF; CDR3 DNA: TGTGCCAGCAGTACCAGCTCTGGGGCCAACGTCCTGACTTTC
D gene: .; clone size: .; J gene: TRBJ2-1; V gene: TRBV9; CDR3 protein: CASSVGGSRNNEQFF; CDR3 DNA: TGTGCCAGCAGCGTAGGGGGGAGTAGGAACAATGAGCAGTTCTTC
D gene: .; clone size: few; J gene: TRBJ2-5; V gene: TRBV9; CDR3 protein: CASSPPLEETQYF; CDR3 DNA: TGTGCCAGCAGCCCACCCTTGGAGGAGACCCAGTACTTC
D gene: .; clone size: few; J gene: TRBJ2-7; V gene: TRBV6-5; CDR3 protein: CASGLATYEQYF; CDR3 DNA: TGTGCCTCTGGGCTAGCGACCTACGAGCAGTACTTC
D gene: TRBD1; clone size: .; J gene: TRBJ1-2; V gene: TRBV6-5; CDR3 protein: CASSGPRGADYGYTF; CDR3 DNA: TGTGCCAGCAGTGGTCCCAGGGGGGCCGACTATGGCTACACCTTC
D gene: .; clone size: .; J gene: TRBJ1-5; V gene: TRBV18; CDR3 protein: CASSRTGTGDQPQHF; CDR3 DNA: TGTGCCAGCTCACGCACAGGGACGGGCGATCAGCCCCAGCATTTT
D gene: TRBD2; clone size: once; J gene: TRBJ2-1; V gene: TRBV7-9; CDR3 protein: CASLKTTSGSFNEQFF; CDR3 DNA: TGTGCCAGCCTGAAGACGACTAGCGGGAGTTTCAATGAGCAGTTCTTC
D gene: .; clone size: .; J gene: TRBJ1-4; V gene: TRBV18; CDR3 protein: CASSPLPSSATNEKLFF; CDR3 DNA: TGTGCCAGCTCACCACTTCCCAGTTCAGCAACTAATGAAAAACTGTTTTTT
D gene: .; clone size: once; J gene: TRBJ2-3; V gene: TRBV18; CDR3 protein: CASSRDSTDTQYF; CDR3 DNA: TGTGCCAGCTCCAGGGACAGCACAGATACGCAGTATTTT
D gene: .; clone size: .; J gene: TRBJ2-7; V gene: TRBV7-9; CDR3 protein: CASSARAQLYF; CDR3 DNA: TGTGCCAGCAGCGCGAGGGCTCAACTGTACTTC
D gene: TRBD1; clone size: .; J gene: TRBJ1-1; V gene: TRBV9; CDR3 protein: CASSAGLDRRNTEAFF; CDR3 DNA: TGTGCCAGCAGCGCCGGATTGGACAGGAGGAACACTGAAGCTTTCTTT
D gene: TRBD2; clone size: .; J gene: TRBJ2-5; V gene: TRBV5-8; CDR3 protein: CASSFLTSGAGGETQYF; CDR3 DNA: TGTGCCAGCAGCTTTTTGACTAGCGGAGCCGGAGGGGAGACCCAGTACTTC
D gene: .; clone size: .; J gene: TRBJ2-7; V gene: TRBV18; CDR3 protein: CASSRQGDTYEQYF; CDR3 DNA: TGTGCCAGCTCACGTCAGGGAGACACTTACGAGCAGTACTTC
D gene: .; clone size: .; J gene: TRBJ2-7; V gene: TRBV19; CDR3 protein: CASSIDLSYEQYF; CDR3 DNA: TGTGCCAGTAGTATAGACCTCTCCTACGAGCAGTACTTC
D gene: .; clone size: .; J gene: TRBJ2-7; V gene: TRBV10-1; CDR3 protein: CASSESPQGEQYF; CDR3 DNA: TGCGCCAGCAGTGAGTCGCCGCAGGGAGAGCAGTACTTC
D gene: .; clone size: .; J gene: TRBJ1-1; V gene: TRBV7-9; CDR3 protein: CASSLAAGVDEAFF; CDR3 DNA: TGTGCCAGCAGCTTAGCAGCAGGGGTGGATGAAGCTTTCTTT
D gene: .; clone size: .; J gene: TRBJ2-3; V gene: TRBV11-2; CDR3 protein: CASSFPPLADTQYF; CDR3 DNA: TGTGCCAGCAGCTTCCCCCCCTTAGCGGATACGCAGTATTTT
D gene: .; clone size: .; J gene: TRBJ1-1; V gene: TRBV2; CDR3 protein: CASSELQINTEAFF; CDR3 DNA: TGTGCCAGCAGTGAATTACAGATTAACACTGAAGCTTTCTTT
D gene: .; clone size: .; J gene: TRBJ2-2; V gene: TRBV18; CDR3 protein: CASSSPMNTGELFF; CDR3 DNA: TGTGCCAGCTCGTCCCCGATGAACACCGGGGAGCTGTTTTTT
D gene: TRBD2; clone size: .; J gene: TRBJ2-3; V gene: TRBV12-5; CDR3 protein: CASGLVLSGRADTQYF; CDR3 DNA: TGTGCTAGTGGACTCGTGCTCAGCGGGAGGGCGGATACGCAGTATTTT
D gene: .; clone size: few; J gene: TRBJ1-5; V gene: TRBV7-6; CDR3 protein: CASSLSENQPQHF; CDR3 DNA: TGTGCCAGCAGCTTATCAGAGAATCAGCCCCAGCATTTT
D gene: TRBD1; clone size: .; J gene: TRBJ1-1; V gene: TRBV19; CDR3 protein: CASSRRDRDWGTEAFF; CDR3 DNA: TGTGCCAGTAGTAGGCGGGACAGGGATTGGGGCACTGAAGCTTTCTTT
D gene: .; clone size: .; J gene: TRBJ2-6; V gene: TRBV9; CDR3 protein: CASSPTSSGANVLTF; CDR3 DNA: TGTGCCAGCAGCCCGACTAGCTCTGGGGCCAACGTCCTGACTTTC
D gene: TRBD2; clone size: few; J gene: TRBJ2-7; V gene: TRBV5-1; CDR3 protein: CASSLSPAGGSYEQYF; CDR3 DNA: TGCGCCAGCAGCTTGAGTCCAGCGGGAGGGTCCTACGAGCAGTACTTC
D gene: .; clone size: few; J gene: TRBJ2-2; V gene: TRBV28; CDR3 protein: CASSTDTGELFF; CDR3 DNA: TGTGCCAGCAGTACGGACACCGGGGAGCTGTTTTTT
D gene: .; clone size: .; J gene: TRBJ2-5; V gene: TRBV19; CDR3 protein: CASSIDLQGRETQYF; CDR3 DNA: TGTGCCAGTAGTATAGATCTACAGGGTAGAGAGACCCAGTACTTC
D gene: TRBD2; clone size: .; J gene: TRBJ2-5; V gene: TRBV5-6; CDR3 protein: CASSLGLAGQETQYF; CDR3 DNA: TGTGCCAGCAGCTTGGGACTAGCGGGGCAAGAGACCCAGTACTTC
D gene: .; clone size: .; J gene: TRBJ2-6; V gene: TRBV27; CDR3 protein: CASSSNLVGPSGANVLTF; CDR3 DNA: TGTGCCAGCAGTTCTAACTTAGTCGGCCCCTCTGGGGCCAACGTCCTGACTTTC
D gene: .; clone size: .; J gene: TRBJ1-5; V gene: TRBV7-9; CDR3 protein: CASSLAGHYSQPQHF; CDR3 DNA: TGTGCCAGCAGCTTAGCGGGACACTATAGTCAGCCCCAGCATTTT